The sequence of this T cell receptor (beta chain) was determined in a study of shared clonotypes between healthy human individuals. Study results and caveats: Naive subsets tended to show greater estimated richness than memory subsets.

J gave up 6 bases and V 0 bases, and 6 bases lay outside the gene matches. CDR1 SGHRS and CDR2 YFSETQ come from the germline V gene. CDR3 length: 15 amino acids. This clone was observed a few times. Its antigen is currently unknown. The table came from immunoSEQ multiplex PCR; TCRdb's copy has only in-frame clones and leaves some out. The sample contains about 1.5 million clones, around 98% of which appear only once. Sequencing was carried out using naive CD4+ T cells sorted from blood. Sample subset: CD45RA+ positively selected. V is TRBV5-1 and J is TRBJ1-5; 7 bases match TRBD1. The sequence came from a man aged 25 to 40 in good health. This CDR3 is CASSLEGGAGQPQHF. The CDR3 coding sequence is TGCGCCAGCAGCTTGGAAGGGGGCGCGGGTCAGCCCCAGCATTTT.